These 19 T cell receptor beta chains originate from one sample sequenced in a study of regulatory T cells in long-lasting Graves disease. Time point defined: newly diagnosed GD, antithyroid drugs for less than 3 months. The TCR library used RNA extracted from PBMCs. In building TCR beta libraries, iRepertoire HTBI primers were used together with Arm-PCR of CDR3 regions. Each CDR3 protein is one row after TCRdb ran MiXCR on the multiplex PCR reads. Of some 450,000 distinct CDR3 sequences in the sample, approximately 16% were seen once. This sample also appeared in a second study, on T cells in Graves' hyperthyroidism and ophthalmopathy.

Source: peripheral blood mononuclear cells (PBMCs), taken at new diagnosis, from a patient treated with antithyroid drugs. These TCRs come from a woman under 40 with Graves disease.

This clonotype appeared many times. This chain joins TRBV5-1 and TRBJ2-7; TRBD2 matches at 10 bases. After removal of 0 bases from V and 6 bases from J, the junction contained 6 bases not matched to a gene. CDR3 size: 15 residues. The germline V gene encodes CDR1 SGHRS and CDR2 YFSETQ. Here the CDR3 DNA reads TGCGCCAGCAGCTTGGCTTTAGCGGGAGGTCGCGAGCAGTACTTC. As protein: CASSLALAGGREQYF.

This clonotype was counted ten times or more. This chain links TRBV27 with TRBJ2-1; 14 bases match TRBD2. This CDR3 region has 14 residues. CDR1 is MNHEY, CDR2 SMNVEV, per germline (reference sequence). The J segment lost 8 bases and the V segment lost 6 bases, leaving 3 bases of the junction unmatched. This CDR3 reads CASSRLAGGDEQFF. Here the CDR3 DNA reads TGTGCCAGCAGCCGACTAGCGGGAGGGGATGAGCAGTTCTTC.

This clonotype was counted ten times or more. V is TRBV20-1 and J is TRBJ1-1, with unresolved D. The V gene lost 1 base and the J gene lost 4 bases, with 13 bases spanning the gap. CDR1 and CDR2 from the germline V gene are DFQATT and SNEGSKA (reference sequence). The CDR3 spans 14 residues. The CDR3: CSARVQFGSTEAFF. Written as DNA, the CDR3 is TGCAGTGCTAGAGTTCAGTTTGGCAGCACTGAAGCTTTCTTT.

This clonotype has a count of ten or more. The chain carries TRBV3-1 and TRBJ2-7, with 7 bases lining up with TRBD1. The CDR3 has 13 residues. The V gene end was trimmed by 4 bases and the J gene end by 7 bases; junction bases not matched to a gene: 7. Germline CDR1 reads LGHDT; CDR2 reads YNNKEL (reference sequence). CDR3 nucleotides: TGTGCCAGCAGCCGCGGACAGGTAGGGGAGCAGTACTTC. It is translated as CASSRGQVGEQYF.

This clonotype was seen only a few times. A much bigger clone sits one base away, suggesting this may be a read error. V and J are TRBV18 and TRBJ2-7, with 9 nucleotides matching TRBD2. Germline V gives CDR1 KGHSH, CDR2 LQKENI. The CDR3 extends over 16 amino acids. The CDR3 region has the DNA TGTGCCAGCTCACCCTCCTCGGCTAGCGGGGCCTACGAGCGGTACTTC. Translation: CASSPSSASGAYERYF.

The genes are TRBV20-1 and TRBJ1-5; 8 bases line up with TRBD1. The CDR3 extends over 14 amino acids. From germline, CDR1 is DFQATT and CDR2 SNEGSKA (reference sequence). Germline trimming cut 6 bases from V and 5 bases from J; bases unmatched to any gene: 9. As DNA, the CDR3 is TGCAGTGCCACGGCCCCAGGGGGCCATCAGCCCCAGCATTTT. As protein: CSATAPGGHQPQHF.

Comments on this clonotype: The junction and the germline gene differ at one end; a read error may be behind it. The chain carries TRBV12-3 or TRBV12-4 and TRBJ1-1, with a tentative D call TRBD1 (5 bases). The CDR3 covers 18 residues. CDR3 in DNA: TGTGCCAGCAGCCCTTTCGGGAGGGACGGAAGAATGAACACTGAAGCTCTCTTT. Amino acid sequence: CASSPFGRDGRMNTEALF.

Remarks on this clonotype: This may be a read error: a much more frequent sequence differs by one nucleotide. The chain joins TRBV28 to TRBJ1-1, with D perhaps TRBD1 (6 bases). V was shortened by 6 bases and J by 3 bases, with 14 bases between the two germline ends. Germline lookup yields CDR1 MDHEN and CDR2 SYDVKM. The CDR3 is 14 amino acids. The CDR3, as DNA: TGTGCCAGCAGCGCAGGGGACCTGGACACTGAAGCTTTCTTT. This translates into CASSAGDLDTEAFF.

This clonotype was seen ten or more times. The chain uses TRBV7-2 and TRBJ2-7; TRBD2 aligns across 9 bases. Germline V gene lookup returns CDR1 SGHTA and CDR2 FQGNSA. Trimming removed 5 bases from V and 6 bases from J; junction bases left unmatched: 5. The CDR3 length is 13 residues. The DNA of the CDR3 is TGTGCCAGCAGCCGGGGACTAGCAGGCGAGCAGTACTTC. This gives the protein CASSRGLAGEQYF.

This clonotype was recorded a few times. This chain links TRBV5-8 with TRBJ1-2; D unresolved. This CDR3 is 14 amino acids long. Between the trimmed V and J ends, which lost 6 bases and 2 bases, there was a span of 14 bases. Per the germline V gene, CDR1 is SGHTS and CDR2 is YDEGEE. CDR3 protein: CASNLGRYNYGYTF. Written as DNA, the CDR3 is TGTGCCAGCAACCTGGGCAGATACAACTATGGCTACACCTTC. Drawing the rest from reference TRBV5-8 and TRBJ1-2, the complete variable domain is EAGVTQSPTHLIKTRGQQATLRCSPISGHTSVYWYQQALGLGLQFLLWYDEGEERNRGNFPPRFSGRQFPNYSSELNVNALELEDSALYLCASNLGRYNYGYTFGSGTRLTVV.

This chain uses TRBV27 with TRBJ2-7, with 8 bases that match TRBD2. V dropped 10 bases and J dropped 3; count of bases not matched to a gene: 8. The CDR3 covers 13 residues. CDR1 MNHEY and CDR2 SMNVEV come from the germline V gene (reference sequence). For the CDR3, the DNA is TGTGCCACCAGCGGGGGAGGCAACTACGAGCAGTACTTC. This gives the protein CATSGGGNYEQYF.

The chain couples TRBV28 to TRBJ1-6; D not resolved. This CDR3 is built from 17 residues. CDR1 and CDR2 from the germline V gene are MDHEN and SYDVKM. The V gene lost 1 base and the J gene lost 7 bases, with 17 bases spanning the gap. CDR3 nucleotide sequence: TGTGCCAGCAGTTTATTTCTCCGATTTACGGACAATTCACCCCTCCACTTT. Encoded protein: CASSLFLRFTDNSPLHF.

With regard to this clonotype: This may be a read error: a much more frequent sequence differs by one nucleotide. This likely comes from a read error, as the CDR3 has no conserved phenylalanine or tryptophan at its end. The chain couples TRBV15 to TRBJ2-1, with D possibly being TRBD2 (6 bases). The V end lost 0 bases, the J end lost 2 bases, and 14 bases lay between the germline ends. Per germline, CDR1 LNHNV and CDR2 YYDKDF (reference sequence). The CDR3 totals 17 residues. The CDR3 protein is CATSRDLGGVPYNEQFS. The CDR3 region has the DNA TGTGCCACCAGCAGAGATCTTGGCGGGGTGCCCTACAATGAGCAGTTCTCC.

Concerning this clonotype: A much larger clone lies one base from this, so it may be a read error. J is TRBJ2-3 and V is TRBV6-5; D tentatively fits TRBD1 or TRBD2 (5 bases each). Trimming stripped 4 bases from V and 2 bases from J, with 16 bases between. The CDR3 consists of 16 residues. CDR1 is MNHEY, CDR2 SVGAGI, per germline. The CDR3 loop is CASSCSVGDLTDTQYF. The CDR3 DNA is TGTGCCAGCAGTTGCTCGGTGGGGGACCTCACAGATACGCAGTATTTT.

This clonotype was counted many times. The chain links TRBV5-1 to TRBJ2-7, with 8 bases fitting TRBD1. There are 17 residues in the CDR3. CDR1 and CDR2 (germline): SGHRS, YFSETQ. With V trimmed by 3 bases and J by 3 bases, 14 bases remained unmatched. The CDR3 DNA follows: TGCGCCAGCAGCTACACTACCCAGGCCAGGGGGCACTACGAGCAGTACTTC. It encodes CASSYTTQARGHYEQYF.

Points on this clonotype: Just one base apart from a much larger clone, this may be a read error. The chain carries TRBV7-2 and TRBJ1-4; D is unclear. Germline lookup yields CDR1 SGHTA and CDR2 FQGNSA. The CDR3 length is 14 residues. The CDR3 region has the DNA TGTGCCAGCAGCTTAGAGGGATCTAATGAAAAACTGGTTTTT. Protein product: CASSLEGSNEKLVF.

This clonotype was observed at least ten times. The chain joins TRBV12-3 or TRBV12-4 to TRBJ2-1, with a tentative D call TRBD2 (6 bases). V dropped 5 bases and J dropped 2 bases, with 13 bases sitting between them. The CDR3 runs to 15 residues. The CDR3 loop reads CASSHLAQPYNEQFF. The DNA of the CDR3 is TGTGCCAGCAGTCATCTAGCGCAACCCTACAATGAGCAGTTCTTC.

This clonotype was seen only a few times. The rearrangement uses TRBV3-1 and TRBJ1-2; TRBD1 agrees at 7 bases. The ends lost 1 base at V and 7 bases at J; junction bases unmatched: 6. The germline gives CDR1 LGHDT, CDR2 YNNKEL (reference sequence). The CDR3 is 14 amino acids. The CDR3 sequence is CASSQGSGGGGYTF. The CDR3 DNA sequence: TGTGCCAGCAGCCAAGGCTCAGGGGGGGGTGGCTACACCTTC.

Comments on this clonotype: This could be a read error, since a much larger clone is one nucleotide away. The J gene is TRBJ2-1, the V gene TRBV10-3; the match to TRBD1 covers 10 bases. Per germline, CDR1 ENHRY and CDR2 SYGVKD. The CDR3 spans 16 residues. The CDR3 DNA reads TGTGCCATCAGTGAGTCCCGGGACAGGGGTAACAATGAGCGGTTCTTC. Translation gives CAISESRDRGNNERFF.